These 14 T cell receptor beta chains originate from one sample sequenced in a study of T-cell reconstitution after alpha-beta-depleted transplantation in children. Preparation of the TCRbeta library used unique molecular identifiers. TCRdb reanalysed the PCR reads using MiXCR and keeps one entry per CDR3 protein. This table holds about 78,000 distinct CDR3 sequences, 11% to 15% found once. This sample comprised PBMCs, mostly from graft donor cells, obtained 180 days after TCRalphabeta/CD19-depleted stem cell transplant. These receptors were taken from a male patient aged 2 to 10 who had a stem cell transplant for acute lymphoblastic leukemia, so the T cells may come from the graft donor.

This clonotype has a handful of counts. The J gene is TRBJ1-4, the V gene TRBV20-1; D is uncertain. CDR1 and CDR2 (germline): DFQATT, SNEGSKA (reference sequence). Trimming took off 3 bases at V and 8 bases at J, with 13 bases between the two ends. This CDR3 comprises 13 residues. The CDR3 loop reads CSASPGRSEKLFF. The CDR3 DNA reads TGCAGTGCTAGTCCGGGTCGATCGGAAAAACTGTTTTTT.

This chain connects TRBV12-3 or TRBV12-4 to TRBJ1-6; the D gene is possibly TRBD1 (6 bases). The CDR3 runs to 15 residues. V lost 7 bases, J lost 3 bases, and 13 bases lay in between. The CDR3 spells CASTFTGSYNSPLHF. CDR3 nucleotide sequence: TGTGCCAGCACTTTTACAGGGAGCTATAATTCACCCCTCCACTTT.

This clonotype was seen only a few times. DNA for the CDR3: TGTGCCATCAGGTTAGCGGGAGCGGGGGACAATGAGCAGTTCTTC. Translation: CAIRLAGAGDNEQFF. The chain joins TRBV10-3 to TRBJ2-1; TRBD2 matches at 9 bases. The CDR3 runs 15 residues. Per germline, CDR1 ENHRY and CDR2 SYGVKD. V lost 6 bases, J lost 5 bases, and 8 bases stayed unmatched.

The rearrangement uses TRBV11-2 and TRBJ2-7; D not resolved. Germline CDR1 SGHAT, CDR2 FQNNGV. The V end was cut by 3 bases, the J end by 0 bases, with 6 bases between. There are 13 residues in the CDR3. The CDR3 DNA sequence: TGTGCCAGCAGCTTGGCCGCCTCCTACGAGCAGTACTTC. Encoded protein: CASSLAASYEQYF. The full variable domain, in which reference TRBV11-2 and TRBJ2-7 provide the parts outside the CDR3, is EAGVAQSPRYKIIEKRQSVAFWCNPISGHATLYWYQQILGQGPKLLIQFQNNGVVDDSQLPKDRFSAERLKGVDSTLKIQPAKLEDSAVYLCASSLAASYEQYFGPGTRLTVT.

The rearrangement links TRBV3-1 to TRBJ1-6; no clear D gene. CDR3 size: 12 residues. Germline V gene data show CDR1 as LGHDT and CDR2 as YNNKEL (reference sequence). Trimming took off 6 bases at V and 8 bases at J, with 8 bases between the two ends. The CDR3 loop is CASRFMDSPLHF. The CDR3 DNA is TGTGCCAGCAGATTTATGGATTCACCCCTCCACTTT. The entire variable domain, with the rest obtained from reference TRBV3-1 and TRBJ1-6, is as follows: DTAVSQTPKYLVTQMGNDKSIKCEQNLGHDTMYWYKQDSKKFLKIMFSYNNKELIINETVPNRFSPKSPDKAHLNLHINSLELGDSAVYFCASRFMDSPLHFGNGTRLTVT.

As to this clonotype: Germline and junction disagree at one end, which may indicate a read error. The chain employs TRBV24-1 and TRBJ2-3; D possibly corresponds to TRBD2 (5 bases). This CDR3 is 18 amino acids long. The germline gives CDR1 KGHDR, CDR2 SFDVKD. The CDR3 loop reads CATSDSPKWPSSTDTQFF. The CDR3 bases are TGTGCCACCAGTGATTCCCCCAAATGGCCCTCTAGCACAGATACGCAGTTTTTT.

The rearrangement uses TRBV2 and TRBJ2-6; the D gene is possibly TRBD1 (5 bases). Germline V gene sequence: CDR1 SNHLY, CDR2 FYNNEI. This CDR3 comprises 16 residues. The V end was cut by 5 bases, the J end by 0 bases, with 11 bases between. CDR3 sequence (DNA): TGTGCCAGCAGTTGGGGAAGGGGCTCTGGGGCCAACGTCCTGACTTTC. This gives the protein CASSWGRGSGANVLTF.

V usage is TRBV12-3 or TRBV12-4 and J usage is TRBJ1-2; 7 positions match TRBD1. Trimming cost V 3 bases and J 4 bases; bases outside gene matches: 8. The CDR3 runs to 15 residues. The CDR3 loop is CASSFVIGTVYGYTF. CDR3 nucleotides: TGTGCCAGCAGTTTCGTAATCGGGACAGTCTATGGCTACACCTTC.

This clonotype is medium-sized within its sample. The genes are TRBV29-1 and TRBJ1-1, with D uncertain. Germline V gene sequence: CDR1 SQVTM, CDR2 ANQGSEA. Trimming shortened V by 4 bases and J by 8 bases, and 20 bases separated the two germline ends. The CDR3 totals 14 residues. The CDR3 DNA reads as TGCAGCGTTGTAAGGCGGGCCGACACTGTGGAAGCTTTCTTT. As protein: CSVVRRADTVEAFF.

Many counts were recorded for this clonotype. The J gene is TRBJ2-6, the V gene TRBV5-1; D call uncertain. The CDR3 covers 14 residues. CDR1 is SGHRS, CDR2 YFSETQ, per germline. V dropped 0 bases and J dropped 3 bases, with 4 bases sitting between them. The CDR3 coding sequence is TGCGCCAGCAGCTTGGGAGGTGGGGCCAACGTCCTGACTTTC. It specifies CASSLGGGANVLTF.

J is TRBJ2-1 and V is TRBV20-1; a weak D match, TRBD2 (6 bases). The CDR3 is made up of 14 amino acids. Germline CDR1 is DFQATT and CDR2 is SNEGSKA (reference sequence). Trimming took off 6 bases at V and 4 bases at J, with 16 bases between the two ends. CDR3 residues: CSAAVRGTYNEQFF. The CDR3 DNA sequence: TGCAGTGCGGCGGTTCGCGGGACTTACAATGAGCAGTTCTTC.

In this sample, this clonotype turned up a few times. The chain links TRBV28 to TRBJ2-5; D may be TRBD2 (7 bases). Per germline, CDR1 MDHEN and CDR2 SYDVKM. The CDR3 consists of 17 residues. Trimming cost V 1 base and J 0 bases, with 15 bases left between them. The CDR3 sequence is CASSLSSGTLYQETQYF. Written as DNA, the CDR3 is TGTGCCAGCAGTTTATCCAGCGGGACATTGTACCAAGAGACCCAGTACTTC.

This chain links TRBV5-6 with TRBJ1-5; tentative D call: TRBD1 (5 bases). Germline V CDR1 and CDR2: SGHDT, YYEEEE. This CDR3 is 13 amino acids long. Trimming removed 4 bases at V and 4 bases at J, with 9 bases between. In DNA, the CDR3 is TGTGCCAGCAGCGGGACTCCTAATCAGCCCCAGCATTTT. It encodes CASSGTPNQPQHF. Complete variable domain (other parts from reference TRBV5-6 and TRBJ1-5): DAGVTQSPTHLIKTRGQQVTLRCSPKSGHDTVSWYQQALGQGPQFIFQYYEEEERQRGNFPDRFSGHQFPNYSSELNVNALLLGDSALYLCASSGTPNQPQHFGDGTRLSIL.

The chain joins TRBV12-3 or TRBV12-4 to TRBJ2-1, with D possibly TRBD2 on 5 matching bases. The CDR3 spans 17 residues. V was pared by 3 bases and J by 0 bases, with 15 bases between. Here the CDR3 DNA reads TGTGCCAGCAGTTTCGGGAAGTCCCTCAGCTCCTACAATGAGCAGTTCTTC. Translating gives CASSFGKSLSSYNEQFF.